The T cell receptor (beta chain) under discussion was sequenced for a study of cytomegalovirus exposure and HLA in healthy donors. The study's findings and limits: Several of the most significant clusters appeared linked to common viral pathogens, based on a later analysis. A later analysis linked 15,000 to 20,000 TCR beta sequences to HLA alleles at 0.05 false discovery rate. Researchers had no immune exposure information except CMV serostatus available.

A word on this clone: Its antigen is undetermined.

PCR involved 60 Vbeta and 13 Jbeta primers. The table came from immunoSEQ multiplex PCR; TCRdb's copy has only in-frame clones and leaves some out. The table includes roughly 150,000 clones, approximately 80% detected once. The source is a man in his thirties or forties in good health and CMV-seropositive. Source material: PBMCs.

The CDR3 nucleotides are TGTGCCAGCAGCCAGGGATCTTGGTCCTACGAGCAGTACTTC. Its protein is CASSQGSWSYEQYF. The chain has TRBV7-6 and TRBJ2-7, with D possibly being TRBD1 (5 bases). CDR3 length equals 14 residues. Looked up from germline, CDR1 is SGHVS and CDR2 is FNYEAQ. The V end was cut by 5 bases, the J end by 1 base, with 12 bases between.